The rows below give T cell receptor beta chains drawn from one sample of a study of T cell clusters in autoimmune cytopenias. TCRdb reanalyzed the multiplex PCR reads and collapses them to one entry per CDR3 protein, without DNA. Found here are some 6,700 distinct CDR3 sequences; the top ten clones hold roughly 4.8%. These data were also reused for a study on T cell repertoires in aging, cancer and after chemotherapy.

The sequenced sample was peripheral blood. The receptors originated from a human donor in good health. Both conserved end residues are part of each CDR3. Where a row states a size, it is once, few, many or the class of an expanded clone; other rows omit it.

j_call | v_call | clone_size | cdr3_aa
TRBJ2-7 | TRBV6-5 | - | CASSPGQGTYEQYF
TRBJ2-1 | TRBV27 | medium-sized | CASTGFHEQFF
TRBJ2-7 | TRBV6-5 | medium-sized | CASRANGGLGYEQYF
TRBJ1-1 | TRBV27 | - | CASSLSQGTEAFF
TRBJ2-1 | TRBV5-6 | - | CASSFWTGLAFHEQFF
TRBJ2-2 | TRBV20-1 | - | CSVFRNTGELFF
TRBJ2-7 | TRBV19 | - | CASSMASGSYEQYF
TRBJ2-7 | TRBV5-6 | - | CASSLVVSHEQYF
TRBJ2-2 | TRBV5-5 | - | CASSGGTGELFF
TRBJ1-5 | TRBV12-3/TRBV12-4 | - | CASSRGDSTYQPQHF
TRBJ1-1 | TRBV5-4 | - | CASSSQGRVPEAFF
TRBJ1-2 | TRBV7-2 | - | CASSLAGSSGGYTF
TRBJ2-2 | TRBV13 | medium-sized | CASSMGGQLTGELFF
TRBJ1-5 | TRBV20-1 | - | CSAQLGFLDQHQHF
TRBJ1-2 | TRBV27 | - | CASSPLGAAVNYGYTF
TRBJ2-7 | TRBV27 | medium-sized | CASSFLAGPQYEQYF
TRBJ2-1 | TRBV10-3 | - | CAIRDSRGNNEQFF
TRBJ1-2 | TRBV6-5 | - | CASSARTGDYGYTF
TRBJ2-1 | TRBV5-5 | medium-sized | CASSHPPGRNEQFF
TRBJ1-4 | TRBV19 | medium-sized | CASSNPLRGRVGKLFF
TRBJ2-6 | TRBV6-2/TRBV6-3 | - | CASSPAGTAGANVLTF
TRBJ2-5 | TRBV29-1 | medium-sized | CSARPYPQETQYF
TRBJ1-1 | TRBV7-6 | - | CASSPLDGMNTEAFF
TRBJ1-2 | TRBV10-3 | - | CAIQPGDYGYTF
TRBJ2-7 | TRBV27 | medium-sized | CASSLRWGGTYEQYF
TRBJ2-1 | TRBV5-4 | medium-sized | CASSPDKTRVNEQFF
TRBJ2-3 | TRBV11-1 | - | CASMPGTDTDTQYF
TRBJ2-7 | TRBV19 | medium-sized | CASSTGGKGSYEQYF